Below are 29 T cell receptor beta chains sequenced from a single sample in a study of CD8 T cells in ankylosing spondylitis. Whole-study results and caveats: Apparently characteristic of ankylosing spondylitis blood was a TCR beta motif (about 8 highly homologous variants).

A single record per CDR3 protein comes from TCRdb applying MiXCR to the 5' RACE reads. Of over 400,000 distinct CDR3 sequences listed, roughly 25% were seen once; the top ten hold 0.89%. Their specific antigens are unknown. The sequencing sample was made of blood, either unsorted or a sorted T cell fraction (not recorded which). The source of these receptors is a male donor with ankylosing spondylitis.

The table lists this clonotype with a few counts. This chain links TRBV11-2 with TRBJ2-5, with 11 bases matching TRBD2. After removal of 7 bases from V and 1 base from J, the junction contained 8 bases not matched to a gene. The CDR3 has 16 amino acids. CDR1 and CDR2 from the germline V gene are SGHAT and FQNNGV. The CDR3 sequence is CASTLRLAGIQETQYF. CDR3 DNA: TGTGCCAGCACCCTAAGACTAGCGGGAATCCAAGAGACCCAGTACTTC.

This chain's CDR3 is CASSLDVGAGSYNEQFF. CDR3 DNA: TGTGCCAGCAGTTTAGATGTGGGGGCGGGGTCCTACAATGAGCAGTTCTTC. The chain uses TRBV12-3 or TRBV12-4 and TRBJ2-1; tentatively, D is TRBD1 or TRBD2 (6 bases each). The CDR3 totals 17 residues. Trimming took 1 base from V and 1 from J, leaving 14 bases between them.

This clonotype was seen only a few times. This chain uses TRBV7-9 with TRBJ2-1; maybe TRBD2 (5 bases). V gave up 2 bases and J gave up 4 bases, with 9 bases separating them. The germline CDR1 and CDR2 sequences are SEHNR and FQNEAQ (reference sequence). CDR3 length: 14 residues. The CDR3 is CASSLKGGYNEQFF. The DNA of the CDR3 is TGTGCCAGCAGCTTAAAGGGCGGGTACAATGAGCAGTTCTTC.

The rearrangement links TRBV7-9 to TRBJ1-2; D might be TRBD1 (6 bases). Germline CDR1 is SEHNR and CDR2 is FQNEAQ (reference sequence). The CDR3 consists of 14 residues. V shed 1 base and J shed 4 bases, with 10 bases lying between them. CDR3 sequence (DNA): TGTGCCAGCAGCTTAGGACAGGTTCTCTATGGCTACACCTTC. It specifies CASSLGQVLYGYTF.

This clonotype occurred a few times. The V gene is TRBV29-1, the J gene TRBJ2-1; TRBD1 aligns across 7 bases. V gave up 6 bases and J gave up 3 bases; unmatched junction bases: 5. Germline V gene sequence: CDR1 SQVTM, CDR2 ANQGSEA. This CDR3 comprises 13 residues. CDR3 protein: CSVHRGFYNEQFF. The CDR3, as DNA: TGCAGCGTGCACAGGGGTTTCTACAATGAGCAGTTCTTC.

V is TRBV24-1 and J is TRBJ2-1; D might be TRBD1 or TRBD2, each matching 5 bases. The V gene's germline CDR1 is KGHDR and CDR2 SFDVKD. The CDR3 extends over 15 amino acids. The V end was cut by 5 bases, the J end by 1 base, with 11 bases between. CDR3 protein: CATSAGTVSYNEQFF. The CDR3 DNA follows: TGTGCCACCAGTGCCGGGACCGTATCCTACAATGAGCAGTTCTTC.

The chain links TRBV12-3 or TRBV12-4 to TRBJ1-4; D is uncertain. Deletions cut 2 bases from V and 6 bases from J, with 10 bases between. The CDR3 spans 14 residues. The CDR3 reads CASSLQATYEKLFF. The CDR3 DNA reads TGTGCCAGCAGTTTACAGGCAACATATGAAAAACTGTTTTTT.

The rearrangement joins TRBV20-1 to TRBJ1-5; D not certain. V was cut by 3 bases and J by 7 bases, with 10 bases left in between. CDR3 length: 12 residues. The germline CDR1 and CDR2 sequences are DFQATT and SNEGSKA (reference sequence). The CDR3 sequence: CSASEPPQPQHF. The CDR3 DNA is TGCAGTGCTAGTGAACCCCCCCAGCCCCAGCATTTT.

The sample holds one count of this clonotype. The chain has TRBV6-1 and TRBJ2-5, with a possible D match to TRBD1 (6 bases). This CDR3 spans 16 amino acids. Germline values: CDR1 MNHNS, CDR2 SASEGT. The V end was cut by 4 bases, the J end by 1 base, with 16 bases between. CDR3 sequence (DNA): TGTGCCAGCAGTGGGTGGGCGACAGGACCCCAAGAGACCCAGTACTTC. This gives the protein CASSGWATGPQETQYF.

The rearrangement links TRBV3-1 to TRBJ2-7; tentative D call: TRBD2 (6 bases). The germline V and J ends were trimmed by 7 bases and 2 bases, with 9 bases remaining between them. This CDR3 has 12 residues. CDR1 is LGHDT, CDR2 YNNKEL, per germline (reference sequence). For the CDR3, the DNA is TGTGCCAGCATGGGAGGTACCTACGAGCAGTACTTC. Encoded protein: CASMGGTYEQYF.

This clonotype was seen more than once but under ten times. The V gene is TRBV7-2, the J gene TRBJ1-5; D unresolved. V lost 0 bases and J 0 bases, leaving 12 bases between the germline ends. This CDR3 contains 17 residues. CDR1 and CDR2 (germline): SGHTA, FQGNSA. CDR3 sequence (DNA): TGTGCCAGCAGCTTAGCTAAAGCCCTTGATAGCAATCAGCCCCAGCATTTT. It codes for CASSLAKALDSNQPQHF.

Only a few counts were recorded for this clonotype. The CDR3 loop is CASSLAESSYEQYF. Written as DNA, the CDR3 is TGTGCCAGCAGCTTAGCCGAAAGCTCCTACGAGCAGTACTTC. This chain uses TRBV7-8 with TRBJ2-7; D remains ambiguous. The germline CDR1 and CDR2 sequences are SGHVS and FQNEAQ. The CDR3 has 14 residues. V was cut by 0 bases and J by 0 bases, with 6 bases left in between.

The chain combines TRBV24-1 with TRBJ2-6, with D perhaps matching TRBD1 (5 bases). The CDR3 loop spans 20 amino acids. V was cut by 2 bases and J by 0 bases, with 19 bases left in between. CDR1 and CDR2 from the germline V gene are KGHDR and SFDVKD. The CDR3 DNA sequence: TGTGCCACCAGTGATTCCCGGGTATTGGGGCCCCTCTCTGGGGCCAACGTCCTGACTTTC. Residues: CATSDSRVLGPLSGANVLTF.

The V gene is TRBV4-1, the J gene TRBJ2-1; 7 nucleotides line up with TRBD2. Germline values: CDR1 MGHRA, CDR2 YSYEKL. The CDR3 covers 15 residues. The trim removed 4 bases at V and 7 bases at J, leaving 10 bases unmatched. In nucleotides, the CDR3 is TGCGCCAGCAGCCGATGGCGGGAGACGGGGAATGAGCAGTTCTTC. Translation gives CASSRWRETGNEQFF.

This chain's CDR3 is CASSPDTSPGELFF. The DNA of the CDR3 is TGCGCCAGCAGTCCTGACACCTCCCCCGGGGAGCTGTTTTTT. The chain combines TRBV5-1 with TRBJ2-2; D call uncertain. Germline V CDR1 and CDR2: SGHRS, YFSETQ. Deletions cut 5 bases from V and 6 bases from J, with 14 bases between. The CDR3 loop spans 14 amino acids.

CDR3 in amino acids: CASSLGVGGFHKETQYF. The CDR3 DNA reads as TGCGCCAGCAGCTTGGGCGTTGGGGGGTTTCATAAGGAGACCCAGTACTTC. The chain has TRBV5-1 and TRBJ2-5; D might be TRBD2 (6 bases). This CDR3 region has 17 residues. Germline CDR1 is SGHRS and CDR2 is YFSETQ. V dropped 0 bases and J dropped 5 bases, with 20 bases sitting between them.

This clonotype showed up just a few times. The chain joins TRBV12-3 or TRBV12-4 to TRBJ1-1; D not certain. The CDR3 is 14 amino acids. Trimming took 4 bases from V and 6 from J, leaving 15 bases between them. The CDR3 region is CASSWAGTRAEAFF. CDR3 nucleotides: TGTGCCAGCAGTTGGGCCGGCACTCGGGCTGAAGCTTTCTTT.

The CDR3 here is CSVVRRDRQSYNEQFF. The CDR3 region has the DNA TGCAGCGTTGTAAGGCGGGACAGGCAGTCCTACAATGAGCAGTTCTTC. This chain links TRBV29-1 with TRBJ2-1; 8 positions agree with TRBD1. The CDR3 consists of 16 residues. Germline V gives CDR1 SQVTM, CDR2 ANQGSEA. With 4 bases clipped from V and 1 base from J, the junction kept 9 bases outside the gene matches.

The chain couples TRBV9 to TRBJ2-3; D unresolved. This CDR3 comprises 15 residues. Trimming removed 0 bases at V and 9 bases at J, with 17 bases between. The germline V gene encodes CDR1 SGDLS and CDR2 YYNGEE. The CDR3 nucleotides are TGTGCCAGCAGCGTAGAGGGCGGCTCCCTGATCACGCAGTATTTT. Protein product: CASSVEGGSLITQYF.

The chain links TRBV20-1 to TRBJ1-4; the D gene is possibly TRBD1 (6 bases). The CDR3 length is 12 residues. The ends were cut back, 5 bases at V and 8 bases at J, with 12 bases in the middle. Germline loops: CDR1 DFQATT, CDR2 SNEGSKA (reference sequence). CDR3 DNA sequence: TGCAGTGCTGGACAGTCGAGGGAAAAACTGTTTTTT. It specifies CSAGQSREKLFF.

The chain couples TRBV10-2 to TRBJ1-2; D gene ambiguous. The CDR3 is 13 residues long. The V gene lost 0 bases and the J gene lost 4 bases, with 6 bases spanning the gap. Germline CDR1 is WSHSY and CDR2 is SAAADI. Here the CDR3 reads CASSESGFYGYTF. The CDR3 bases are TGCGCCAGCAGTGAGTCTGGCTTCTATGGCTACACCTTC.

CDR3 in amino acids: CASSLGHEQYV. For the CDR3, the DNA is TGTGCCAGCAGCTTAGGACACGAGCAGTACGTC. The chain links TRBV11-3 to TRBJ2-7; D unresolved. Germline assignment: CDR1 SGHNT and CDR2 YENEEA. The CDR3 is 11 residues long. V lost 1 base to trimming and J lost 5 bases, with 3 bases between them.

Note on this clonotype: The junction departs from germline at one end; a sequencing error may be responsible. The chain couples TRBV12-3 or TRBV12-4 to TRBJ2-2, with 10 bases lining up with TRBD2. This CDR3 is 14 amino acids long. The CDR3: CASSLAGVDGELFF. The CDR3 bases are TGTGCCAGCAGTCTAGCGGGAGTAGACGGGGAGCTGTTTTTT.

V is TRBV25-1 and J is TRBJ2-1; weak D call: TRBD1 (5 bases). V dropped 7 bases and J dropped 10 bases, with 11 bases sitting between them. CDR3 length equals 11 residues. In germline, CDR1 is MGHDK, CDR2 SYGVNS. As DNA, the CDR3 is TGTGCCAGCACCTATAGACAGGAGCAGTTCTTC. Protein sequence: CASTYRQEQFF.

A few counts support this clonotype. This chain links TRBV3-1 with TRBJ1-2; D is uncertain. The germline V and J ends were trimmed by 3 bases and 0 bases, with 8 bases remaining between them. The CDR3 is 14 amino acids. Germline CDR1 reads LGHDT; CDR2 reads YNNKEL (reference sequence). In nucleotides, the CDR3 is TGTGCCAGCAGCCATGTCACCTCTAACTATGGCTACACCTTC. Translated, it gives CASSHVTSNYGYTF.

This clonotype showed up just a few times. The rearrangement links TRBV7-2 to TRBJ1-3; TRBD1 matches at 9 bases. The CDR3 extends over 15 amino acids. CDR1 is SGHTA and CDR2 is FQGNSA in the germline V gene. Trimming took 4 bases from V and 3 from J; bases not matched to a gene: 4. The CDR3 DNA reads TGTGCCAGCAGCTGGGACAGGGACGGTGGAAACACCATATATTTT. Its translation is CASSWDRDGGNTIYF.

This clonotype showed up just a few times. This CDR3 is CASSSVGPANTEAFF. The CDR3, as DNA: TGCGCCAGCAGCTCGGTTGGGCCGGCGAACACTGAAGCTTTCTTT. This chain uses TRBV5-1 with TRBJ1-1, with D unresolved. This CDR3 spans 15 amino acids. V lost 3 bases to trimming and J lost 1 base, with 13 bases between them. CDR1 is SGHRS, CDR2 YFSETQ, per germline. The variable domain in full, with the rest retrieved from reference TRBV5-1 and TRBJ1-1, is KAGVTQTPRYLIKTRGQQVTLSCSPISGHRSVSWYQQTPGQGLQFLFEYFSETQRNKGNFPGRFSGRQFSNSRSEMNVSTLELGDSALYLCASSSVGPANTEAFFGQGTRLTVV.

This clonotype has only a few counts. The chain is built from TRBV6-1 and TRBJ2-1; D is unclear. The V gene's germline CDR1 is MNHNS and CDR2 SASEGT. The V end was cut by 6 bases, the J end by 1 base, with 7 bases between. The CDR3 runs 13 residues. This chain's CDR3 is CASRTQSYNEQFF. DNA for the CDR3: TGTGCCAGCAGAACCCAGTCCTACAATGAGCAGTTCTTC.

This clonotype was seen more than once but under ten times. V usage is TRBV20-1 and J usage is TRBJ2-1, with 10 bases lining up with TRBD2. CDR1 DFQATT and CDR2 SNEGSKA come from the germline V gene (reference sequence). V lost 3 bases and J lost 10; bases outside the gene matches: 12. The CDR3 is 15 amino acids. The CDR3: CSASLASGRSREQFF. CDR3 DNA: TGCAGTGCTAGCCTGGCTAGCGGGAGATCAAGAGAGCAGTTCTTC.